This record concerns one T cell receptor (beta chain) sequence. The data were produced by immunoSEQ multiplex PCR, yet TCRdb's version contains in-frame clones alone and is incomplete. The data hold under 200,000 clones, with approximately 85% observed a single time. The sample belongs to a study of blood T cell repertoires in COVID-19. Germline V lookup: CDR1 SGHTA, CDR2 FQGNSA. Trimming shortened V by 2 bases and J by 7 bases, and 15 bases separated the two germline ends. The CDR3 runs to 16 residues. The chain recombines TRBV7-2 with TRBJ1-6; tentatively, D is TRBD1 (5 bases). The sequence was obtained from a man in his forties who had recovered from COVID-19. Sequencing used peripheral blood. The CDR3 nucleotides read TGTGCCAGCAGCTTAATGGGGCGTTCCATCAATTCACCCCTCCACTTT. Amino acids: CASSLMGRSINSPLHF.